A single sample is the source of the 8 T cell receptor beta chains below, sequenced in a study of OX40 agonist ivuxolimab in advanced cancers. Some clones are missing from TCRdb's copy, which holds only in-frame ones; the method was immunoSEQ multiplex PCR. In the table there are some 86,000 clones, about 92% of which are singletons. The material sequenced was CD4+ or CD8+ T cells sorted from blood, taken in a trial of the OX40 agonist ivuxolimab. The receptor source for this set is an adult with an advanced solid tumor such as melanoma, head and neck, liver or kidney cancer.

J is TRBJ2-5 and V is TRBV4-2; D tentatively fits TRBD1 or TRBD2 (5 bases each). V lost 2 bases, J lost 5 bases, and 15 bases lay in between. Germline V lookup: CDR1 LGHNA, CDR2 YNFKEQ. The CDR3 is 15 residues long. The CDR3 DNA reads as TGTGCCAGCAGCCAATCCGGGGCCGAGGGGGAGACCCAGTACTTC. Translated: CASSQSGAEGETQYF.

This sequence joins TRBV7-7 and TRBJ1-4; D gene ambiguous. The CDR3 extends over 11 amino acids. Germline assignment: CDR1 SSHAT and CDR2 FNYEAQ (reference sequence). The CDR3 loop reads CASVGGEKLFF. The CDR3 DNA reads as TGTGCTAGCGTTGGCGGTGAAAAACTGTTTTTT.

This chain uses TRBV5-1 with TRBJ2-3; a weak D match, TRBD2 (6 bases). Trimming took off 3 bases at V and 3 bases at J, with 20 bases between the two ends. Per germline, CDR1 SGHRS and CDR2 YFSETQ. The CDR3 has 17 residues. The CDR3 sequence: CASSSSGGGSRTDTQYF. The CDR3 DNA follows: TGCGCCAGCAGCTCGTCCGGTGGGGGGAGTAGGACAGATACGCAGTATTTT.

This chain's CDR3 is CAGSTSGNTGELFF. CDR3 DNA sequence: TGTGCCGGGTCGACTAGCGGAAACACCGGGGAGCTGTTTTTT. The rearrangement uses TRBV19 and TRBJ2-2; TRBD2 agrees at 9 bases. The V segment lost 11 bases and the J segment 2 bases; nucleotides outside the gene matches: 6. CDR3 length: 14 amino acids. Per germline, CDR1 LNHDA and CDR2 SQIVND (reference sequence).

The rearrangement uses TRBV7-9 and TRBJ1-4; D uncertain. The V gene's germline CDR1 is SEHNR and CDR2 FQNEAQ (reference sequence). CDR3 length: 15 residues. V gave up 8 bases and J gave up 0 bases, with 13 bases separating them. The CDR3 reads CASLSPSATNEKLFF. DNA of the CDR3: TGTGCCAGCCTATCTCCATCTGCAACTAATGAAAAACTGTTTTTT.

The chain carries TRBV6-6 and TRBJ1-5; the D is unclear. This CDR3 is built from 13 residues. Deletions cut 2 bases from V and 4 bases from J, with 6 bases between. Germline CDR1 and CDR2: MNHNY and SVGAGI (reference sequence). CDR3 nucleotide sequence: TGTGCCAGCAGTTACGAGACTAATCAGCCCCAGCATTTT. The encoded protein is CASSYETNQPQHF.

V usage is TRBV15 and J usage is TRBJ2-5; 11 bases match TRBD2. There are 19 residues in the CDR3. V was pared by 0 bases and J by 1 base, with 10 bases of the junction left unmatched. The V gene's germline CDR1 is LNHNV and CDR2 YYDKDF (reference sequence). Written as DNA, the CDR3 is TGTGCCACCAGCAGAGACTATCCAACTAGCGGGGGACTCCAAGAGACCCAGTACTTC. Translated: CATSRDYPTSGGLQETQYF.

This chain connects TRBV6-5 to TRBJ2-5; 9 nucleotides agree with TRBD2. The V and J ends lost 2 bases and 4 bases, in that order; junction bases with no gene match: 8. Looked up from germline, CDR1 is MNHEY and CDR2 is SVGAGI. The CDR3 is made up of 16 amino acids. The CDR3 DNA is TGTGCCAGCAGTTACGAGGCTAGCGGGGTAGGAGAGACCCAGTACTTC. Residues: CASSYEASGVGETQYF.